What follows are 31 T cell receptor beta chains derived from one specimen sequenced in a study of response to subunit inactivated influenza vaccine. TCRdb analysed the RT-PCR reads with MiXCR anew, one entry per CDR3 protein. The table shows approximately 530,000 distinct CDR3 sequences, with 10% to 15% occurring only once. Here the sequenced sample was PBMCs from blood, taken 40 to 50 days after vaccination. Receptors were obtained from a middle-aged man who received an inactivated influenza vaccine.

The V call is TRBV12-3 or TRBV12-4, the J call TRBJ2-4; D perhaps matches TRBD1 (6 bases). V dropped 7 bases and J dropped 6 bases, with 22 bases sitting between them. The CDR3 consists of 16 residues. CDR3 sequence: CASTLGQGLSGNIQYF. The CDR3 DNA follows: TGTGCCAGCACCTTGGGCCAGGGGTTGTCGGGAAACATTCAGTACTTC.

This clonotype was recorded many times. This chain joins TRBV5-6 and TRBJ2-7; possible D gene TRBD1, 6 bases. Germline V CDR1 and CDR2: SGHDT, YYEEEE. The ends were cut back, 4 bases at V and 4 bases at J, with 12 bases in the middle. The CDR3 runs 13 residues. CDR3 nucleotide sequence: TGTGCCAGCAGCGCCGGGACAAAGTACGAGCAGTACTTC. It encodes CASSAGTKYEQYF.

This sequence joins TRBV5-1 and TRBJ1-2; 10 bases align to TRBD1. The CDR3 runs 15 residues. Germline CDR1 and CDR2: SGHRS and YFSETQ. The V and J ends lost 0 bases and 6 bases, in that order; junction bases with no gene match: 5. The CDR3 nucleotides are TGCGCCAGCAGCTTGGTGGGACAGGGGTCTGATGGCTACACCTTC. This encodes CASSLVGQGSDGYTF.

The chain links TRBV29-1 to TRBJ2-7; 8 bases fit TRBD1. The CDR3 is 13 amino acids. CDR1 is SQVTM and CDR2 is ANQGSEA in the germline V gene. V was clipped by 6 bases and J by 0 bases; unmatched bases: 4. CDR3 loop: CSVVGQDSYEQYF. CDR3 DNA sequence: TGCAGCGTCGTGGGACAGGACTCCTACGAGCAGTACTTC.

The chain carries TRBV7-9 and TRBJ2-6; unclear D gene. Germline assignment: CDR1 SEHNR and CDR2 FQNEAQ (reference sequence). The CDR3 has 14 residues. The V and J ends lost 6 bases and 4 bases respectively, with 10 bases between them. The CDR3 loop is CASRGRVGANVLTF. CDR3 nucleotide sequence: TGTGCCAGCAGGGGAAGGGTCGGGGCCAACGTCCTGACTTTC.

This clonotype showed up many times. CDR3 sequence reads: CASSLNWGTGELFF. In DNA form, the CDR3 reads TGCGCCAGCAGCTTAAACTGGGGCACCGGGGAGCTGTTTTTT. The chain employs TRBV5-1 and TRBJ2-2; no reliable D call. CDR1 is SGHRS, CDR2 YFSETQ, per germline. The CDR3 has 14 amino acids. The germline V and J ends were trimmed by 2 bases and 4 bases, with 9 bases remaining between them. The full variable domain, its missing parts supplied by reference TRBV5-1 and TRBJ2-2, is KAGVTQTPRYLIKTRGQQVTLSCSPISGHRSVSWYQQTPGQGLQFLFEYFSETQRNKGNFPGRFSGRQFSNSRSEMNVSTLELGDSALYLCASSLNWGTGELFFGEGSRLTVL.

The genes are TRBV20-1 and TRBJ1-1; D perhaps matches TRBD1 (6 bases). Deletions cut 3 bases from V and 1 base from J, with 15 bases between. The germline gives CDR1 DFQATT, CDR2 SNEGSKA (reference sequence). This CDR3 is built from 15 residues. Here the CDR3 DNA reads TGCAGTGCTAGGATCCCGGGACATCCGAACACTGAAGCTTTCTTT. Residues: CSARIPGHPNTEAFF.

The chain has TRBV5-5 and TRBJ2-7; D uncertain. The CDR3 is made up of 13 amino acids. V lost 4 bases and J 2 bases, leaving 10 bases between the germline ends. The germline V gene has CDR1 SGHKS and CDR2 YYEKEE (reference sequence). The CDR3 DNA follows: TGTGCCAGCAGCAAGATCGACCCCTACGAGCAGTACTTC. Protein product: CASSKIDPYEQYF.

This rearrangement joins TRBV15 to TRBJ2-1; D tentatively reads TRBD1 or TRBD2 (6 bases each). Germline CDR1 LNHNV, CDR2 YYDKDF (reference sequence). V lost 7 bases and J 4 bases, leaving 17 bases between the germline ends. The CDR3 consists of 15 residues. In nucleotides, the CDR3 is TGTGCCACCATTCTGACGGGGGCCCTTTACAATGAGCAGTTCTTC. Translated, it gives CATILTGALYNEQFF.

The chain employs TRBV29-1 and TRBJ2-6, with D tentatively TRBD1 (5 bases). The CDR3 sequence is 15 residues long. The V gene lost 6 bases and the J gene lost 1 base, with 13 bases spanning the gap. Looked up from germline, CDR1 is SQVTM and CDR2 is ANQGSEA. The CDR3 DNA reads as TGCAGCGTCCCCTATCAGGGATCTGGGGCCAACGTCCTGACTTTC. Its translation: CSVPYQGSGANVLTF.

This clonotype was recorded many times. This sequence joins TRBV4-1 and TRBJ2-2, with TRBD1 as a possible D gene (5 bases). V lost 4 bases and J lost 0, with 9 bases in between. CDR1 and CDR2 from the germline V gene are MGHRA and YSYEKL. The CDR3 loop spans 15 amino acids. The CDR3 region is CASSPGQANTGELFF. Written as DNA, the CDR3 is TGCGCCAGCAGCCCCGGACAAGCGAACACCGGGGAGCTGTTTTTT.

This chain joins TRBV7-6 and TRBJ1-6, with D hard to call. This CDR3 spans 13 amino acids. Between the trimmed V and J ends, which lost 1 base and 12 bases, there was a span of 10 bases. Germline loops: CDR1 SGHVS, CDR2 FNYEAQ. CDR3 nucleotide sequence: TGTGCCAGCAGCTTAGAAAACTGGGGACCCCTCCACTTT. Its translation is CASSLENWGPLHF.

A word on this clonotype: One junction end disagrees with the germline gene, perhaps due to a read error. The chain combines TRBV2 with TRBJ2-7; D not certain. The CDR3 runs 11 residues. Looked up from germline, CDR1 is SNHLY and CDR2 is FYNNEI. The CDR3 loop reads CAGRAAYEQYF. CDR3 bases: TGTGCCGGACGGGCTGCCTACGAGCAGTACTTT.

The table lists this clonotype with a few counts. The chain employs TRBV10-2 and TRBJ2-7; D remains unclear. This CDR3 contains 15 residues. The V and J ends lost 2 bases and 4 bases respectively, with 15 bases between them. Germline CDR1 and CDR2: WSHSY and SAAADI. CDR3 region: CASSEGIGPPYEQYF. Here the CDR3 DNA reads TGCGCCAGCAGTGAGGGAATTGGGCCTCCTTACGAGCAGTACTTC.

This clonotype was picked up a small number of times. This chain joins TRBV20-1 and TRBJ2-5; tentative D call: TRBD2 (6 bases). The V and J ends lost 6 bases and 2 bases respectively, with 13 bases between them. The germline V gene has CDR1 DFQATT and CDR2 SNEGSKA (reference sequence). CDR3 length equals 13 residues. The CDR3 here is CSAEGTVQETQYF. In nucleotides, the CDR3 is TGCAGTGCAGAAGGGACTGTACAAGAGACCCAGTACTTC.

This clonotype was detected many times. This sequence joins TRBV12-3 or TRBV12-4 and TRBJ2-7, with no clear D. V was clipped by 7 bases and J by 0 bases, with 13 bases between them. The CDR3 consists of 14 residues. CDR3 residues: CASTSIGDSYEQYF. The CDR3 DNA is TGTGCCAGCACCTCTATTGGGGACTCCTACGAGCAGTACTTC.

V is TRBV18 and J is TRBJ2-5; a possible D gene is TRBD1 (6 bases). The V gene's germline CDR1 is KGHSH and CDR2 LQKENI. The length of the CDR3 is 15 residues. Trimming shortened V by 4 bases and J by 1 base, and 13 bases separated the two germline ends. The CDR3 loop is CASSLAARGQETQYF. CDR3 nucleotides: TGTGCCAGCTCACTCGCGGCCAGGGGCCAAGAGACCCAGTACTTC. The full variable domain, in which reference TRBV18 and TRBJ2-5 provide the parts outside the CDR3, is NAGVMQNPRHLVRRRGQEARLRCSPMKGHSHVYWYRQLPEEGLKFMVYLQKENIIDESGMPKERFSAEFPKEGPSILRIQQVVRGDSAAYFCASSLAARGQETQYFGPGTRLLVL.

There are a few counts of this clonotype. The CDR3 loop reads CASSEGGGGYGYTF. CDR3 coding DNA: TGTGCCAGCAGTGAAGGGGGCGGGGGCTATGGCTACACCTTC. The chain joins TRBV2 to TRBJ1-2; the D gene is possibly TRBD1 (5 bases). The length of the CDR3 is 14 residues. V was pared by 1 base and J by 4 bases, with 10 bases between. Germline V gene sequence: CDR1 SNHLY, CDR2 FYNNEI. The full variable domain, completed using reference TRBV2 and TRBJ1-2, is EPEVTQTPSHQVTQMGQEVILRCVPISNHLYFYWYRQILGQKVEFLVSFYNNEISEKSEIFDDQFSVERPDGSNFTLKIRSTKLEDSAMYFCASSEGGGGYGYTFGSGTRLTVV.

The chain couples TRBV5-5 to TRBJ2-1; D tentatively fits TRBD1 or TRBD2 (5 bases each). This CDR3 contains 13 residues. Per the germline V gene, CDR1 is SGHKS and CDR2 is YYEKEE (reference sequence). V lost 4 bases, J lost 5 bases, and 10 bases lay in between. CDR3 sequence: CASSKGTNNEQFF. In DNA, the CDR3 is TGTGCCAGCAGCAAAGGGACCAACAATGAGCAGTTCTTC.

There are a few counts of this clonotype. V usage is TRBV29-1 and J usage is TRBJ2-1, with 15 bases aligning to TRBD2. Trimming cost V 5 bases and J 9 bases; bases outside gene matches: 5. The CDR3 totals 14 residues. Germline CDR1 and CDR2: SQVTM and ANQGSEA. The CDR3 here is CSVRTSGRAGEQFF. CDR3 in DNA: TGCAGCGTTCGGACTAGCGGGAGGGCCGGTGAGCAGTTCTTC.

In its sample, this clonotype was seen many times. The chain is built from TRBV12-3 or TRBV12-4 and TRBJ2-1; D is ambiguous. Trimming left V 6 bases short and J 0 bases short, with 9 bases between. The CDR3 is 14 residues long. The CDR3 nucleotides are TGTGCCAGCAGCATGGAGAGCTCCTACAATGAGCAGTTCTTC. It specifies CASSMESSYNEQFF.

The chain couples TRBV4-3 to TRBJ2-1, with TRBD1 identical over 8 bases. Germline values: CDR1 LGHNA, CDR2 YSLEER. The CDR3 contains 18 residues. V shed 3 bases and J 12 bases; nucleotides not matched to a gene: 22. The CDR3 loop reads CASSHFLQGGQVLRGQFF. The CDR3 DNA reads as TGCGCCAGCAGCCATTTTCTCCAGGGGGGACAGGTACTTCGGGGGCAGTTCTTC.

This clonotype has a count of ten or more. V is TRBV12-3 or TRBV12-4 and J is TRBJ2-5; D possibly corresponds to TRBD2 (6 bases). The ends were cut back, 5 bases at V and 4 bases at J, with 11 bases in the middle. This CDR3 spans 13 amino acids. The DNA of the CDR3 is TGTGCCAGCAGTGCGAGCGGGCCAGAGACCCAGTACTTC. Residues: CASSASGPETQYF.

The V gene is TRBV6-2 or TRBV6-3, the J gene TRBJ1-6; 9 bases map to TRBD1. Looked up from germline, CDR1 is MNHEY and CDR2 is SVGEGT. V lost 5 bases and J lost 7; bases outside the gene matches: 9. This CDR3 is 16 amino acids long. The CDR3 loop reads CASSKPGQGANSPLHF. The CDR3 DNA reads TGTGCCAGCAGTAAACCGGGACAGGGCGCGAATTCACCCCTCCACTTT.

There are a few counts of this clonotype. The genes are TRBV18 and TRBJ2-7, with D maybe TRBD1 (5 bases). Per the germline V gene, CDR1 is KGHSH and CDR2 is LQKENI. The CDR3 runs 14 residues. V was pared by 3 bases and J by 5 bases, with 14 bases between. This CDR3 reads CASSPNPRGNEQYF. The CDR3 nucleotides are TGTGCCAGCTCACCTAACCCTAGGGGTAACGAGCAGTACTTC.

This clonotype was seen many times. V is TRBV11-2 and J is TRBJ1-2; no firm D call. The CDR3 spans 12 residues. Trimming left V 5 bases short and J 4 bases short, with 8 bases between. Germline CDR1 is SGHAT and CDR2 is FQNNGV. The CDR3 is CASSPGGYGYTF. The CDR3 DNA follows: TGTGCCAGCAGCCCGGGTGGCTATGGCTACACCTTC.

The chain couples TRBV12-3 or TRBV12-4 to TRBJ1-2, with no clear D. This CDR3 is built from 12 residues. The V end lost 5 bases, the J end lost 5 bases, and 9 bases lay between the germline ends. The CDR3 loop reads CASSTPGYGYTF. Here the CDR3 DNA reads TGTGCCAGCAGTACTCCCGGGTATGGCTACACCTTC.

In its sample, this clonotype was seen a few times. This chain links TRBV11-2 with TRBJ2-2; either TRBD1 or TRBD2 may supply D (6 bases each). Per germline, CDR1 SGHAT and CDR2 FQNNGV. The CDR3 sequence is 14 residues long. Trimming shortened V by 2 bases and J by 9 bases, and 13 bases separated the two germline ends. The CDR3 loop reads CASSLPQGGRELFF. The CDR3 region has the DNA TGTGCCAGCAGCTTACCCCAAGGGGGGAGGGAGCTGTTTTTT.

The V and J genes are TRBV20-1 and TRBJ2-3; no definite D call. The germline V and J ends were trimmed by 0 bases and 1 base, with 11 bases remaining between them. This CDR3 is built from 15 residues. The germline V gene encodes CDR1 DFQATT and CDR2 SNEGSKA (reference sequence). CDR3 in DNA: TGCAGTGCTAGAGATTTGGTTAAGGGCACAGATACGCAGTATTTT. It translates to CSARDLVKGTDTQYF.

This clonotype was seen ten or more times. The genes are TRBV10-2 and TRBJ2-5, with 13 bases that match TRBD2. This CDR3 has 15 residues. Germline trimming cut 8 bases from V and 4 bases from J; bases unmatched to any gene: 7. Germline CDR1 reads WSHSY; CDR2 reads SAAADI. CDR3 protein: CASGLAGVGGETQYF. The DNA for the CDR3 is TGCGCCAGCGGACTAGCGGGAGTGGGGGGAGAGACCCAGTACTTC.

This clonotype was seen only a few times. The rearrangement links TRBV7-2 to TRBJ2-3; the match to TRBD1 covers 9 bases. Germline V gene data show CDR1 as SGHTA and CDR2 as FQGNSA. This CDR3 contains 17 residues. The V gene end was trimmed by 5 bases and the J gene end by 1 base; junction bases not matched to a gene: 10. CDR3 nucleotide sequence: TGTGCCAGCAGCCCAGACAGGGGGAGTAGTGGCACAGATACGCAGTATTTT. It encodes CASSPDRGSSGTDTQYF.